A single sample gave rise to the 20 T cell receptor beta chains below, sequenced in a study of identical twins. TCRdb analysed the 5' RACE reads with MiXCR anew, one entry per CDR3 protein. Here the sample spans hundreds of thousands of distinct CDR3 sequences, around 8% being singletons. These data were also filed under a second study, of yellow fever vaccine responses in identical twins.

Input material: memory (CD45RO+) T cells sorted from blood. Receptors originate from a woman younger than 30 in good health.

The V and J genes are TRBV6-5 and TRBJ2-1; 9 bases line up with TRBD2. CDR1 and CDR2 (germline): MNHEY, SVGAGI. This CDR3 has 16 residues. The V segment lost 4 bases and the J segment 9 bases; nucleotides outside the gene matches: 13. The CDR3 nucleotides are TGTGCCAGCAGTTCCACTGGGCTAGCGGGAACGGGTGAGCAGTTCTTC. Its protein product is CASSSTGLAGTGEQFF.

In its sample, this clonotype was seen many times. The chain uses TRBV12-3 or TRBV12-4 and TRBJ1-5, with 8 bases matching TRBD1. The CDR3 sequence is 15 residues long. After removal of 5 bases from V and 3 bases from J, the junction contained 6 bases not matched to a gene. The CDR3 region has the DNA TGTGCCAGCAGTAATCAGGGGGCGAACAATCAGCCCCAGCATTTT. It is translated as CASSNQGANNQPQHF.

This clonotype was counted only a few times. The chain carries TRBV7-2 and TRBJ2-1; 14 nucleotides align to TRBD2. Germline V lookup: CDR1 SGHTA, CDR2 FQGNSA. The CDR3 is 16 residues long. Trimming at V came to 3 bases and at J to 6 bases, leaving 4 bases not matched to a gene. DNA for the CDR3: TGTGCCAGCAGCTTCCCGGGACTAGCGGGAGTCAATGAGCAGTTCTTC. Translation gives CASSFPGLAGVNEQFF.

This clonotype showed up many times. The chain uses TRBV24-1 and TRBJ2-3; TRBD1 agrees at 12 bases. The CDR3 is 20 amino acids. Germline CDR1 is KGHDR and CDR2 is SFDVKD. V shed 4 bases and J 0 bases; nucleotides not matched to a gene: 13. The CDR3 region is CATSDPPGTGGPTSTDTQYF. The CDR3 DNA follows: TGTGCCACCAGTGACCCACCCGGGACAGGGGGCCCTACTAGCACAGATACGCAGTATTTT.

The chain employs TRBV4-1 and TRBJ2-7, with no clear D. Germline CDR1 reads MGHRA; CDR2 reads YSYEKL. This CDR3 spans 14 amino acids. Trimming took off 3 bases at V and 3 bases at J, with 12 bases between the two ends. The CDR3 DNA reads as TGCGCCAGCAGCCACCCGACTGCAAACTACGAGCAGTACTTC. This codes for CASSHPTANYEQYF.

This clonotype has a count of ten or more. DNA for the CDR3: TGTGCCAGCAGCCCCCAAGGCAGGCCCTACGAGCAGTACTTC. Encoded protein: CASSPQGRPYEQYF. This chain links TRBV3-1 with TRBJ2-7; no firm D call. Germline values: CDR1 LGHDT, CDR2 YNNKEL (reference sequence). V lost 4 bases and J lost 2, with 12 bases in between. This CDR3 spans 14 amino acids.

Remarks on this clonotype: It may be a read error: a sequence one base away is much more abundant. J is TRBJ2-2 and V is TRBV4-2; possible D gene TRBD2, 6 bases. CDR1 LGHNA and CDR2 YNFKEQ come from the germline V gene. This CDR3 is built from 17 residues. Here the CDR3 DNA reads TGTGCCAGCAGCCATTCGCAGGGCCGGCTAGACACCGGGGGGCTGTTTTTT. Translated, it gives CASSHSQGRLDTGGLFF.

This chain links TRBV4-2 with TRBJ1-2, with 11 positions matching TRBD1. There are 15 residues in the CDR3. CDR1 is LGHNA and CDR2 is YNFKEQ in the germline V gene. With V trimmed by 1 base and J by 4 bases, 2 bases remained unmatched. DNA for the CDR3: TGTGCCAGCAGCCAAGGGGACAGGGGGGGCTATGGCTACACCTTC. Translating gives CASSQGDRGGYGYTF.

This clonotype has at least ten counts. The rearrangement uses TRBV20-1 and TRBJ2-7; D gene unclear. V dropped 6 bases and J dropped 7 bases, with 16 bases sitting between them. The germline V gene has CDR1 DFQATT and CDR2 SNEGSKA (reference sequence). This CDR3 is 12 amino acids long. The CDR3 here is CSAPSKVTEQYF. CDR3 DNA sequence: TGCAGTGCCCCCTCAAAGGTGACGGAGCAGTACTTC.

This clonotype was seen a few times. The chain combines TRBV5-6 with TRBJ1-6, with no clear D. There are 13 residues in the CDR3. The V gene lost 3 bases and the J gene lost 8 bases, with 9 bases spanning the gap. Germline V gene sequence: CDR1 SGHDT, CDR2 YYEEEE. The CDR3 loop is CASSSDAYSPLHF. The CDR3 DNA reads TGTGCCAGCAGCTCCGATGCGTATTCACCCCTCCACTTT.

This clonotype has more than one count but fewer than ten. The rearrangement joins TRBV11-3 to TRBJ2-1; 10 bases map to TRBD1. The length of the CDR3 is 15 residues. The germline V gene has CDR1 SGHNT and CDR2 YENEEA. The ends lost 4 bases at V and 6 bases at J; junction bases unmatched: 6. The CDR3 DNA reads TGTGCCAGCAGCTCCTCCGGGACAGGGGTCAATGAGCAGTTCTTC. Translating it yields CASSSSGTGVNEQFF.

The table lists this clonotype with a few counts. The V gene is TRBV20-1, the J gene TRBJ2-4, with 13 bases aligning to TRBD2. J lost 8 bases, V lost 5 bases, and 9 bases had no gene match. Per germline, CDR1 DFQATT and CDR2 SNEGSKA (reference sequence). This CDR3 is 15 amino acids long. The CDR3: CSASTSGRALDIQYF. DNA for the CDR3: TGCAGTGCTTCCACTAGCGGGAGGGCCTTGGACATTCAGTACTTC.

This clonotype has a count of ten or more. The chain is built from TRBV5-6 and TRBJ2-1; D remains ambiguous. Per the germline V gene, CDR1 is SGHDT and CDR2 is YYEEEE. Trimming took 0 bases from V and 4 from J, leaving 8 bases between them. The CDR3 sequence is 14 residues long. CDR3 sequence: CASSLGGVYNEQFF. The CDR3 region has the DNA TGTGCCAGCAGCTTGGGTGGAGTATACAATGAGCAGTTCTTC. Variable domain in full (rest from reference TRBV5-6 and TRBJ2-1): DAGVTQSPTHLIKTRGQQVTLRCSPKSGHDTVSWYQQALGQGPQFIFQYYEEEERQRGNFPDRFSGHQFPNYSSELNVNALLLGDSALYLCASSLGGVYNEQFFGPGTRLTVL.

As for this clonotype: A much bigger clone sits one base away, suggesting this may be a read error. This chain links TRBV14 with TRBJ2-2, with 10 bases matching TRBD2. After removal of 4 bases from V and 7 bases from J, the junction contained 9 bases not matched to a gene. Germline V gene data show CDR1 as SGHDN and CDR2 as FVKESK. The CDR3 is made up of 16 amino acids. CDR3 region: CASSPAATSGFGELFF. In DNA form, the CDR3 reads TGTGCCAGCAGCCCGGCCGCGACTAGCGGGTTCGGGGAGCTGTTTTTT.

This clonotype was seen a few times. The chain uses TRBV7-9 and TRBJ1-1; D is unclear. V lost 5 bases and J lost 1, with 11 bases in between. This CDR3 contains 14 residues. The germline V gene has CDR1 SEHNR and CDR2 FQNEAQ (reference sequence). This chain's CDR3 is CASSSRSQNTEAFF. The CDR3 coding sequence is TGTGCCAGCAGCAGTCGGTCACAGAACACTGAAGCTTTCTTT.

This clonotype has a count of ten or more. The chain carries TRBV20-1 and TRBJ2-7; no reliable D call. CDR1 is DFQATT and CDR2 is SNEGSKA in the germline V gene (reference sequence). The CDR3 is made up of 12 amino acids. CDR3 protein: CSPESPAYEQYF. The CDR3, as DNA: TGCAGCCCCGAGAGCCCCGCCTACGAGCAGTACTTC.

A few counts support this clonotype. This chain joins TRBV6-5 and TRBJ2-7; D may be TRBD1 (5 bases). This CDR3 has 14 residues. The V end was cut by 4 bases, the J end by 2 bases, with 12 bases between. Looked up from germline, CDR1 is MNHEY and CDR2 is SVGAGI. The DNA of the CDR3 is TGTGCCAGCAGTTCGCATAGGGGCCCCTACGAGCAGTACTTC. It is translated as CASSSHRGPYEQYF.

The rearrangement joins TRBV20-1 to TRBJ2-3; 8 bases are shared with TRBD1. Looked up from germline, CDR1 is DFQATT and CDR2 is SNEGSKA (reference sequence). The CDR3 length is 14 residues. V gave up 1 base and J gave up 5 bases; unmatched junction bases: 5. In nucleotides, the CDR3 is TGCAGTGCTAGAGGGGCAGGGGGCCAAGATACGCAGTATTTT. Amino acids: CSARGAGGQDTQYF.

This clonotype was observed many times. The chain employs TRBV9 and TRBJ2-7; D remains ambiguous. The CDR3 is 12 amino acids. The germline V gene encodes CDR1 SGDLS and CDR2 YYNGEE. The V end lost 1 base, the J end lost 6 bases, and 8 bases lay between the germline ends. The CDR3 region is CASSVRAGEQYF. The CDR3 region has the DNA TGTGCCAGCAGCGTACGAGCAGGCGAGCAGTACTTC. Full variable domain (rest looked up from reference TRBV9 and TRBJ2-7): DSGVTQTPKHLITATGQRVTLRCSPRSGDLSVYWYQQSLDQGLQFLIQYYNGEERAKGNILERFSAQQFPDLHSELNLSSLELGDSALYFCASSVRAGEQYFGPGTRLTVT.

This clonotype occurred many times. The chain recombines TRBV5-5 with TRBJ2-7, with 9 positions matching TRBD1. After removal of 2 bases from V and 0 bases from J, the junction contained 12 bases not matched to a gene. CDR3 length: 18 residues. CDR1 and CDR2 from the germline V gene are SGHKS and YYEKEE (reference sequence). This CDR3 is CASSFRGQGPLPSYEQYF. CDR3 sequence (DNA): TGTGCCAGCAGCTTCAGGGGACAGGGCCCTTTGCCCTCCTACGAGCAGTACTTC.